Listed below are T cell receptor beta chains from one sample, sequenced in a study of CD8 T cells in ankylosing spondylitis. TCRdb reprocessed the 5' RACE reads with MiXCR, giving one entry per CDR3 protein. This table holds a few hundred thousand distinct CDR3 sequences, 10% to 13% found once. Sequenced: blood, either unsorted or a sorted T cell fraction (not recorded which). These TCRs come from a male donor with ankylosing spondylitis or in good health (not recorded which). Both conserved end residues are part of each CDR3. The D gene is left open where the match is weak. Where a row states a size, it is once, few, many or the class of an expanded clone; other rows omit it.

len	v_gene	d_gene	j_gene	abundance	CDR3aa	CDR3nt
13	TRBV5-1	-	TRBJ1-5	many	CASSEDRHQPQHF	TGCGCCAGCAGCGAGGACAGACATCAGCCCCAGCATTTT
15	TRBV6-1	-	TRBJ1-1	few	CASRITVGENTEAFF	TGTGCCAGCAGGATCACGGTAGGGGAGAACACTGAAGCTTTCTTT
16	TRBV20-1	-	TRBJ1-6	many	CSARDGAGRYNSPLHF	TGCAGTGCTAGAGATGGAGCTGGGAGGTATAATTCACCCCTCCACTTT
14	TRBV7-9	-	TRBJ1-6	few	CASSFRVDHSPLHF	TGTGCCAGCAGCTTCCGGGTCGATCATTCACCCCTCCACTTT
14	TRBV5-1	-	TRBJ2-3	many	CASSSTIQGDTQYF	TGCGCCAGCAGCTCGACGATCCAAGGGGATACGCAGTATTTT
14	TRBV11-2	-	TRBJ2-1	many	CASKAASSYNEQFF	TGTGCCAGCAAAGCAGCTAGCTCCTACAATGAGCAGTTCTTC
13	TRBV6-6	-	TRBJ2-5	many	CASSWGPAETQYF	TGTGCCAGCAGTTGGGGCCCTGCAGAGACCCAGTACTTC
18	TRBV3-1	-	TRBJ1-2	few	CASSQDLSAAALGYGYTF	TGTGCCAGCAGCCAAGATCTCTCGGCGGCAGCTCTGGGCTATGGCTACACCTTC
15	TRBV7-2	-	TRBJ1-6	few	CASSPLFTVNSPLHF	TGTGCCAGCAGCCCCCTCTTCACTGTTAATTCACCCCTCCACTTT
16	TRBV7-3	TRBD2	TRBJ2-3	many	CASSSALAGFTDTQYF	TGTGCCAGCAGCTCCGCTCTAGCGGGGTTTACAGATACGCAGTATTTT
15	TRBV5-1	-	TRBJ1-2	few	CASSLGGVTNYGYTF	TGCGCCAGCAGCTTGGGAGGTGTTACGAACTATGGCTACACCTTC
13	TRBV12-3/TRBV12-4	-	TRBJ1-5	few	CASSPPSNQPQHF	TGTGCCAGCAGTCCGCCAAGCAATCAGCCCCAGCATTTT
13	TRBV3-1	-	TRBJ2-3	many	CASSQNLPDTQYF	TGTGCCAGCAGCCAAAATCTACCAGATACGCAGTATTTT
13	TRBV5-1	-	TRBJ1-1	many	CASSLQGSRGTFF	TGCGCCAGCAGCTTGCAGGGATCCAGGGGAACTTTCTTT
15	TRBV12-3/TRBV12-4	TRBD1	TRBJ2-5	-	CASSLGTGGTETQYF	TGTGCCAGCAGTTTGGGTACAGGGGGCACAGAGACCCAGTACTTC
13	TRBV25-1	-	TRBJ1-2	-	CASSDILRGGYTF	TGTGCCAGCAGTGATATTTTGAGGGGAGGCTACACCTTC
16	TRBV7-9	TRBD2	TRBJ2-3	few	CASSSRPGLVSDTQYF	TGTGCCAGCAGCTCCAGACCGGGACTAGTCTCAGATACGCAGTATTTT
15	TRBV20-1	TRBD2	TRBJ2-3	many	CSARLAGVSTDTQYF	TGCAGTGCTAGGCTAGCGGGGGTCTCCACAGATACGCAGTATTTT
17	TRBV10-3	TRBD1	TRBJ1-3	-	CAISESRDRIIRNTIYF	TGTGCCATCAGTGAGTCGAGGGACAGGATAATCCGAAACACCATATATTTT
14	TRBV7-9	-	TRBJ2-5	-	CASSMQAGQETQYF	TGTGCCAGCAGCATGCAAGCGGGCCAAGAGACCCAGTACTTC
12	TRBV5-1	TRBD1	TRBJ1-2	many	CASSRDRVYYTF	TGCGCCAGCAGCCGGGACAGGGTTTACTACACCTTC
13	TRBV5-1	-	TRBJ2-2	many	CASSFVATGELFF	TGCGCCAGCAGCTTCGTCGCGACCGGGGAGCTGTTTTTT
15	TRBV6-1	TRBD1	TRBJ1-5	many	CASSRTGGGNQPQHF	TGTGCCAGCAGTCGGACAGGGGGCGGCAATCAGCCCCAGCATTTT
14	TRBV2	-	TRBJ1-2	many	CASSESGGWNGYTF	TGTGCCAGCAGTGAGTCGGGGGGGTGGAATGGCTACACCTTC
16	TRBV5-6	TRBD1	TRBJ2-5	few	CASSLVSGTGLETQYF	TGTGCCAGCAGCTTGGTGTCAGGGACAGGGTTGGAGACCCAGTACTTC
17	TRBV27	-	TRBJ2-1	-	CASSPPEGPPTYNEQFF	TGTGCCAGCAGTCCTCCTGAAGGCCCCCCAACCTACAATGAGCAGTTCTTC
14	TRBV20-1	TRBD2	TRBJ2-1	many	CSAPLAGWGNEQFF	TGCAGTGCTCCCCTAGCGGGATGGGGGAATGAGCAGTTCTTC
13	TRBV12-3/TRBV12-4	-	TRBJ1-2	many	CAINSGAGNGYTF	TGTGCCATCAACTCGGGGGCAGGGAATGGCTACACCTTC
17	TRBV7-2	TRBD2	TRBJ2-1	-	CASSLAFLAGVGNEQFF	TGTGCCAGCAGCTTAGCATTTCTGGCGGGGGTAGGCAATGAGCAGTTCTTC
15	TRBV7-9	TRBD2	TRBJ2-3	-	CASGLAGANTDTQYF	TGTGCCAGCGGCTTAGCGGGGGCCAACACAGATACGCAGTATTTT
18	TRBV30	-	TRBJ2-3	many	CAWSLGQMGGVEGDTQYF	TGTGCCTGGAGTTTGGGACAGATGGGGGGCGTAGAAGGAGATACGCAGTATTTT
15	TRBV5-1	-	TRBJ1-1	many	CASRTDPGTITEAFF	TGCGCCAGCCGGACGGACCCGGGGACGATCACTGAAGCTTTCTTT
13	TRBV7-6	-	TRBJ2-5	many	CASSLAFQETQYF	TGTGCCAGCAGCTTAGCGTTCCAAGAGACCCAGTACTTC
12	TRBV7-2	-	TRBJ1-1	many	CASSWTDTEAFF	TGTGCCAGCAGCTGGACGGACACTGAAGCTTTCTTT
14	TRBV5-1	TRBD1	TRBJ1-2	many	CASGAQGAIGGYTF	TGCGCCAGCGGCGCCCAGGGGGCGATCGGTGGCTACACCTTC
17	TRBV4-1	-	TRBJ1-6	-	CASSQEWGSSYNSPLHF	TGCGCCAGCAGCCAAGAATGGGGAAGCTCCTATAATTCACCCCTCCACTTT
14	TRBV20-1	-	TRBJ2-7	many	CSARDIAGNYEQYF	TGCAGTGCTAGAGATATTGCCGGAAACTACGAGCAGTACTTC